This T cell receptor beta chain was captured by sequencing in a study of T cells in Graves' hyperthyroidism and ophthalmopathy. Overall study context: Peripheral blood samples were taken at initial diagnosis, prior to any treatment.

The investigators amplified TCR beta CDR3 regions from RNA transcripts. HTBI primers were employed in a first-round RT-PCR of the TCR CDR3. TCRdb analysed the multiplex PCR reads with MiXCR anew, one entry per CDR3 protein. This table has some 510,000 distinct CDR3 sequences, less than 25% appearing once. Trimming took 4 bases from V and 3 from J, leaving 9 bases between them. The germline gives CDR1 MNHEY, CDR2 SVGAGI. This CDR3 is 13 amino acids long. This clonotype was detected ten times or more. Each diagnosis was grounded in clinical symptoms, serum thyroxine and TRAb, thyroid ultrasound, and orbital computed tomography.

The TCR originated in a man aged 18-30 years with Graves' hyperthyroidism. The J gene is TRBJ1-2, the V gene TRBV6-5; TRBD1 might be the D (5 bases). The material sequenced was blood. The CDR3 DNA reads TGTGCCAGCAGTTTACAGGAGCACTATGGCTACACCTTC. Protein sequence: CASSLQEHYGYTF.